This T cell receptor (beta chain) was profiled in a study of shared clonotypes between healthy human individuals. The repertoire was sequenced with immunoSEQ multiplex PCR; TCRdb's copy has only in-frame clones and lacks some. This repertoire shows fewer than 3 million clones, around 90% found once; its top ten account for approximately 0.39%. The length of the CDR3 is 11 residues. Per germline, CDR1 SGHTA and CDR2 FQGNSA. Trimming took off 5 bases at V and 7 bases at J, with 8 bases between the two ends. The sample comprised naive CD4+ T cells from PBMCs. Subset reported: CD45RA+ positively selected. The TCR comes from a man in his late teens or twenties in good health. Some clones in this sample may be carry-over from other donors' samples. The chain has TRBV7-2 and TRBJ2-5; D is uncertain. The CDR3 spells CASSPPRTQYF. Here the CDR3 DNA reads TGTGCCAGCAGCCCGCCCCGGACCCAGTACTTC.